This T cell receptor beta chain was profiled in a study of cytomegalovirus exposure and HLA in healthy donors. Study-wide context: Of around 400 genotyped donors, 81% grouped in the Caucasian-associated ancestry cluster.

Comment on this clone: The antigen remains undetermined.

Primers for the PCR totalled 60 Vbeta and 13 Jbeta. The method was immunoSEQ multiplex PCR; TCRdb's version includes in-frame clones alone and lacks a portion of them. The table has approximately 110,000 clones, approximately 80% seen once; the top ten hold roughly 3.5%. Study results and limitations: The study assumed roughly uniform donor sequencing depth for presence/absence analyses. Analysis was carried out at a later point, and it linked a missense DCLRE1C variant to TCR beta V- and J-gene trimming.

Material: PBMCs. The receptor was isolated from a man aged 40-50 years in good health and CMV-seronegative.

For the CDR3, the DNA is TGTGCCATCAGCGCCGGACTTCTCTCAATTGGCAATCAGCCCCAGCATTTT. This codes for CAISAGLLSIGNQPQHF. The chain recombines TRBV10-3 with TRBJ1-5; D gene unclear. CDR3 length: 17 amino acids. With 6 bases removed from V and 2 bases from J, the gap between germline ends came to 20 bases. Germline-derived CDR1 and CDR2 are ENHRY and SYGVKD.